This TCR beta chain came from a study of Ad26.COV2.S vaccination and SARS-CoV-2 variants. Study overall: The vaccine Ad26.COV2.S was put into the muscle once, or twice with 56 days between.

Germline V gene data show CDR1 as LNHDA and CDR2 as SQIVND (reference sequence). The CDR3 contains 16 residues. V shed 2 bases and J 7 bases; nucleotides not matched to a gene: 9. Only in-frame clones appear in the TCRdb table, and some are missing; sequencing was by immunoSEQ multiplex PCR. Among around 300,000 clones listed, roughly 90% were seen once. Treatment reported: 15 to 20 received Ad26.COV2.S at low or high dose, single or two shots; 5 received placebo; per-sample allocation not given. Samples analyzed were those drawn on day 63 after the first vaccine or placebo injection. The clonotype was recovered from a person aged 18-65 years who received the Ad26.COV2.S COVID-19 vaccine or a placebo. The specimen was peripheral blood, collected in a trial of Ad26.COV2.S vaccine versus placebo. The chain carries TRBV19 and TRBJ2-7; 12 positions agree with TRBD2. CDR3 protein: CASSILGLAGGSEQYF. The DNA for the CDR3 is TGTGCCAGTAGTATACTTGGCCTAGCGGGAGGGTCGGAGCAGTACTTC.